This is a list of T cell receptor beta chains from one sample in a study of shared clonotypes between healthy human individuals. Only in-frame clones appear in the TCRdb table, and some are missing; sequencing was by immunoSEQ multiplex PCR. The sample lists about 120,000 clones, approximately 70% occurring once. Sequencing was done on a sample of memory CD8+ T cells sorted from blood. The receptor set was obtained from a woman in her twenties or thirties in good health. CDR3s include the opening cysteine and the closing phenylalanine or tryptophan. D genes are given only for firm matches. Size is omitted from some rows. Given values are once, few, many or a class for expanded clones.

cdr3_length | d_call | j_call | clone_size | v_call | cdr3_aa | cdr3_nt
16 | . | TRBJ2-2 | few | TRBV5-8 | CASRRFEGSNTGELFF | TGTGCCAGCAGGCGGTTCGAGGGGAGCAACACCGGGGAGCTGTTTTTT
15 | . | TRBJ2-7 | . | TRBV27 | CASSSPGGGRSEQYF | TGTGCCAGCAGCTCCCCCGGCGGCGGGCGTAGCGAGCAGTACTTC
16 | TRBD2 | TRBJ2-5 | . | TRBV28 | CASSVTSGLGQETQYF | TGTGCCAGCAGTGTGACTAGCGGGTTAGGCCAAGAGACCCAGTACTTC
18 | TRBD2 | TRBJ2-7 | . | TRBV13 | CASSLLQGGQAYSYEQYF | TGTGCCAGCAGCTTACTTCAGGGAGGGCAGGCCTATTCCTACGAGCAGTACTTC
15 | TRBD2 | TRBJ2-5 | . | TRBV13 | CASSPTGTSEETQYF | TGTGCCAGCAGCCCCACCGGGACTAGCGAAGAGACCCAGTACTTC
15 | . | TRBJ2-7 | . | TRBV18 | CASSPPRRVLYEQYF | TGTGCCAGCTCACCACCGAGGAGGGTACTATACGAGCAGTACTTC
12 | . | TRBJ2-7 | . | TRBV5-1 | CASSQRYDEQYF | TGCGCCAGCAGCCAACGGTACGACGAGCAGTACTTC
17 | . | TRBJ2-1 | . | TRBV14 | CASSTHRDFHRYNEQFF | TGTGCCAGCAGCACACACCGGGACTTTCATCGATACAATGAGCAGTTCTTC
18 | . | TRBJ1-6 | once | TRBV5-5 | CASSLFLETITYNSPLHF | TGTGCCAGCAGCTTGTTCTTGGAAACGATCACTTATAATTCACCCCTCCACTTT
16 | TRBD2 | TRBJ2-3 | . | TRBV28 | CASTTIAGGQADTQYF | TGTGCCAGCACCACTATAGCGGGAGGGCAAGCAGATACGCAGTATTTT
17 | . | TRBJ2-1 | . | TRBV28 | CASSHRAYHRSANEQFF | TGTGCCAGCAGTCACAGAGCGTACCATAGGTCCGCAAATGAGCAGTTCTTC
15 | . | TRBJ2-1 | . | TRBV4-1 | CASSQVFFRENEQFF | TGCGCCAGCAGCCAAGTATTCTTCAGGGAAAATGAGCAGTTCTTC
14 | TRBD2 | TRBJ2-5 | . | TRBV2 | CASGTSGPQETQYF | TGTGCCAGCGGTACTAGCGGGCCCCAAGAGACCCAGTACTTC
15 | TRBD2 | TRBJ2-2 | many | TRBV11-2 | CASSSSGTTTGELFF | TGTGCCAGCAGCTCGTCCGGGACTACCACCGGGGAGCTGTTTTTT
14 | . | TRBJ1-4 | . | TRBV1 | CTSSQDLRAEKLFF | TGCACCAGCAGCCAAGATCTCCGGGCTGAAAAACTGTTTTTT
15 | TRBD2 | TRBJ2-3 | many | TRBV7-9 | CASSLLAGGGDTQYF | TGTGCCAGCAGCTTGCTAGCGGGAGGAGGAGATACGCAGTATTTT
11 | . | TRBJ2-5 | . | TRBV29-1 | CSSGISETQYF | TGCAGCTCCGGGATATCGGAGACCCAGTACTTC
14 | . | TRBJ2-4 | . | TRBV2 | CASQTELAKNIQYF | TGTGCCAGCCAGACAGAACTAGCCAAAAACATTCAGTACTTC
15 | . | TRBJ2-5 | . | TRBV19 | CASSPERQVQETQYF | TGTGCCAGTAGTCCCGAGCGGCAGGTACAAGAGACCCAGTACTTC
14 | . | TRBJ2-2 | . | TRBV6-1 | CASWLTETTGELFF | TGTGCCAGCTGGTTAACGGAAACCACCGGGGAGCTGTTTTTT
16 | TRBD1 | TRBJ2-7 | . | TRBV25-1 | CASSPQGDRVVHEQYF | TGTGCCAGCAGCCCCCAGGGGGACAGGGTGGTCCACGAGCAGTACTTC
14 | . | TRBJ2-1 | . | TRBV5-1 | CASSSDRTYNEQFF | TGCGCCAGCAGCTCAGACAGGACCTACAATGAGCAGTTCTTC